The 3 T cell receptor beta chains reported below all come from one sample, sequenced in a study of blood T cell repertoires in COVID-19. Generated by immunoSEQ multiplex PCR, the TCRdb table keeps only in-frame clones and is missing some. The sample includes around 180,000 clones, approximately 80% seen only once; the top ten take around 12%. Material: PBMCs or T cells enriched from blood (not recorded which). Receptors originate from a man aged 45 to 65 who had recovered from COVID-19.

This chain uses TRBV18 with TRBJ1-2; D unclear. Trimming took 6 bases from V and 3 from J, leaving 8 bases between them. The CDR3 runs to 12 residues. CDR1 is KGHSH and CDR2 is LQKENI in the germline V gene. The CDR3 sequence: CASSPADYGYTF. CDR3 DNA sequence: TGTGCCAGCTCCCCCGCGGACTATGGCTACACCTTC. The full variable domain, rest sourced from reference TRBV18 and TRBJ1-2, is NAGVMQNPRHLVRRRGQEARLRCSPMKGHSHVYWYRQLPEEGLKFMVYLQKENIIDESGMPKERFSAEFPKEGPSILRIQQVVRGDSAAYFCASSPADYGYTFGSGTRLTVV.

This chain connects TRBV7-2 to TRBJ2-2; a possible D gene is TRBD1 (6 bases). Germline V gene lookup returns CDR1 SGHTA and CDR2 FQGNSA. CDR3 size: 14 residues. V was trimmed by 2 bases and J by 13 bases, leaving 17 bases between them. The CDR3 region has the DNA TGTGCCAGCAGCTTACGGGACACCTTTCACCTGCTGTTTTTT. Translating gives CASSLRDTFHLLFF.

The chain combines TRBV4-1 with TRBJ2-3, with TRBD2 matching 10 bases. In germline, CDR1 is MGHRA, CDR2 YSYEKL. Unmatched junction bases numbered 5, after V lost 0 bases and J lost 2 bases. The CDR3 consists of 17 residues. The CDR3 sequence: CASSQDDSGGYTDTQYF. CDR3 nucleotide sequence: TGCGCCAGCAGCCAAGATGATAGCGGGGGGTACACAGATACGCAGTATTTT.